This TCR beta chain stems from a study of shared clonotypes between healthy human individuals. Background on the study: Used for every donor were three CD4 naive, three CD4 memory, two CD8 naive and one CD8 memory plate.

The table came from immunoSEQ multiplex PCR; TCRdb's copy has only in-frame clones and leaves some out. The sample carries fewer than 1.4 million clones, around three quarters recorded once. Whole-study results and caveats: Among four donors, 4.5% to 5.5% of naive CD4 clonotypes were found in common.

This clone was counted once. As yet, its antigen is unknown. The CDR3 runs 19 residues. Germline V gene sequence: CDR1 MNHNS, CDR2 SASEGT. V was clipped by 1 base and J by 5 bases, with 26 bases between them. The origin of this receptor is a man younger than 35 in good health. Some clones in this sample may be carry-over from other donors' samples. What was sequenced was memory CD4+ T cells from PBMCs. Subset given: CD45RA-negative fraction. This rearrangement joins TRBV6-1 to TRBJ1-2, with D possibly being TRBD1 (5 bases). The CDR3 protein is CASSEVRVAGLSPRYGYTF. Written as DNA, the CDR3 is TGTGCCAGCAGTGAAGTGCGTGTGGCAGGGTTATCCCCCCGGTATGGCTACACCTTC.